The 25 T cell receptor beta chains listed next were all sequenced from one sample in a study of PD-L1 blockade in urothelial cancer (TCRdb year 2017). The library was generated by the immunoSEQ multiplex PCR assay. TCRdb holds this immuneACCESS table with in-frame rearrangements only. Some clones are missing; in checked studies, unresolved V genes explain under half, and the rest has no known cause. Here the sample has about 50,000 clones; approximately 85% occur a single time. Under 2.5% of the sample is in the top ten clones. The time point tag for this specimen amounts to: peripheral blood 6 weeks after treatment start. Material: PBMCs, obtained around atezolizumab (anti-PD-L1) treatment. Receptors originate from a man between 50 and 59 years old with urothelial cancer.

CDR3 sequence reads: CASSLAGTFPHYEQYF. The CDR3 coding sequence is TGTGCCAGCAGCTTGGCCGGGACTTTCCCACACTACGAGCAGTACTTC. V usage is TRBV5-4 and J usage is TRBJ2-7; D perhaps matches TRBD2 (6 bases). With 0 bases removed from V and 3 bases from J, the gap between germline ends came to 16 bases. CDR1 is SGHNT and CDR2 is YYREEE in the germline V gene (reference sequence). The CDR3 contains 16 residues. Full variable domain (remainder filled in from reference TRBV5-4 and TRBJ2-7): ETGVTQSPTHLIKTRGQQVTLRCSSQSGHNTVSWYQQALGQGPQFIFQYYREEENGRGNFPPRFSGLQFPNYSSELNVNALELDDSALYLCASSLAGTFPHYEQYFGPGTRLTVT.

The chain has TRBV4-2 and TRBJ2-5; TRBD1 matches 10 bases. Germline lookup yields CDR1 LGHNA and CDR2 YNFKEQ. V lost 1 base and J lost 5; bases outside the gene matches: 10. This CDR3 comprises 17 residues. In DNA form, the CDR3 reads TGTGCCAGCAGCCAAGGCTCCCCGACAGGGGGCAGTGAGACCCAGTACTTC. It codes for CASSQGSPTGGSETQYF.

This clone was detected once. V and J are TRBV7-6 and TRBJ1-2, with 8 bases identical to TRBD1. V lost 5 bases and J lost 6; bases outside the gene matches: 14. The CDR3 is 16 amino acids. The germline gives CDR1 SGHVS, CDR2 FNYEAQ. This CDR3 reads CASSAVSGTGRDGYTF. For the CDR3, the DNA is TGTGCCAGCAGCGCAGTCTCCGGGACAGGCCGTGATGGCTACACCTTC.

The genes are TRBV27 and TRBJ1-1; 9 bases fit TRBD1. Trimming at V came to 6 bases and at J to 6 bases, leaving 5 bases not matched to a gene. Germline V gene sequence: CDR1 MNHEY, CDR2 SMNVEV (reference sequence). The CDR3 has 13 amino acids. CDR3 protein: CASRDRGTSEAFF. The CDR3 DNA follows: TGTGCCAGCAGGGACAGGGGTACATCTGAAGCTTTCTTT.

The chain uses TRBV7-6 and TRBJ2-7, with D possibly being TRBD2 (5 bases). The V gene's germline CDR1 is SGHVS and CDR2 FNYEAQ. Trimming left V 1 base short and J 2 bases short, with 12 bases between. CDR3 size: 15 residues. The CDR3 DNA is TGTGCCAGCAGCTTAGAACCAGGACTTACCTACGAGCAGTACTTC. Its translation: CASSLEPGLTYEQYF.

The chain links TRBV4-3 to TRBJ2-7, with TRBD1 as a possible D gene (7 bases). Per germline, CDR1 LGHNA and CDR2 YSLEER. The CDR3 has 15 amino acids. Trimming cost V 0 bases and J 2 bases, with 11 bases left between them. CDR3 residues: CASSQDWRGPYEQYF. Written as DNA, the CDR3 is TGCGCCAGCAGCCAAGATTGGAGGGGGCCCTACGAGCAGTACTTC.

V and J are TRBV10-3 and TRBJ2-7; 9 bases line up with TRBD2. This CDR3 is 19 amino acids long. The germline V gene encodes CDR1 ENHRY and CDR2 SYGVKD. J lost 4 bases, V lost 6 bases, and 22 bases had no gene match. In DNA, the CDR3 is TGTGCCATCAGCCACGGGACTAGCACGTATAACCTGTATCGTTACGAGCAGTACTTC. Protein product: CAISHGTSTYNLYRYEQYF.

The chain is built from TRBV18 and TRBJ2-1; 11 nucleotides match TRBD2. The V and J ends lost 4 bases and 1 base, in that order; junction bases with no gene match: 9. The germline V gene has CDR1 KGHSH and CDR2 LQKENI. This CDR3 spans 18 amino acids. Here the CDR3 reads CASSQQLAGDGSYNEQFF. The CDR3 DNA is TGTGCCAGCTCACAACAACTAGCGGGAGACGGGTCCTACAATGAGCAGTTCTTC.

This chain joins TRBV29-1 and TRBJ2-2; TRBD2 aligns across 8 bases. This CDR3 has 17 amino acids. V shed 1 base, J shed 2 bases, and the junction held 9 bases outside the gene matches. The germline CDR1 and CDR2 sequences are SQVTM and ANQGSEA. The chain's CDR3 is CSVEGGGSGINTGELFF. The CDR3 nucleotides read TGCAGCGTTGAAGGGGGGGGTAGCGGGATAAACACCGGGGAGCTGTTTTTT.

The chain has TRBV29-1 and TRBJ2-2; D not certain. Germline V gene lookup returns CDR1 SQVTM and CDR2 ANQGSEA. Trimming pared 3 bases from V and 5 bases from J, leaving 13 bases between. The CDR3 covers 14 residues. CDR3 in amino acids: CSVDAGRMTGELFF. CDR3 in DNA: TGCAGCGTTGATGCAGGAAGAATGACCGGGGAGCTGTTTTTT.

The chain uses TRBV4-3 and TRBJ1-2, with TRBD1 as a possible D gene (6 bases). CDR1 LGHNA and CDR2 YSLEER come from the germline V gene. The CDR3 spans 14 residues. V was trimmed by 0 bases and J by 8 bases, leaving 13 bases between them. CDR3 amino acids: CASSQDRGGRGYTF. For the CDR3, the DNA is TGCGCCAGCAGCCAAGATCGGGGGGGCCGAGGCTACACCTTC.

V usage is TRBV18 and J usage is TRBJ2-1; a weak D match, TRBD1 (6 bases). The germline V and J ends were trimmed by 3 bases and 0 bases, with 18 bases remaining between them. Germline values: CDR1 KGHSH, CDR2 LQKENI. The CDR3 is 18 amino acids. The CDR3 loop reads CASSPLWRQGSSYNEQFF. CDR3 sequence (DNA): TGTGCCAGCTCACCTCTTTGGCGCCAGGGGAGCTCCTACAATGAGCAGTTCTTC.

Remarks on this clone: Germline is not matched at one junction end, which may reflect a read error. The gene calls are TRBV10-1 and TRBJ2-2; 8 bases fit TRBD1. CDR1 is WNHNN, CDR2 SYGVQD, per germline (reference sequence). The CDR3 covers 15 residues. CDR3: CANSERTGSTGELFF. CDR3 DNA: TGCGCCAACAGTGAGAGGACAGGGTCCACCGGGGAGCTGTTTTTT.

The chain carries TRBV5-4 and TRBJ2-5; 7 nucleotides align to TRBD2. CDR3 length: 14 residues. Germline V CDR1 and CDR2: SGHNT, YYREEE (reference sequence). Trimming removed 2 bases from V and 5 bases from J; junction bases left unmatched: 6. The CDR3 is CASSLGEGRETQYF. DNA of the CDR3: TGTGCCAGCAGCTTAGGGGAGGGGAGGGAGACCCAGTACTTC. Using reference TRBV5-4 and TRBJ2-5 for the parts outside the CDR3, the full variable domain is ETGVTQSPTHLIKTRGQQVTLRCSSQSGHNTVSWYQQALGQGPQFIFQYYREEENGRGNFPPRFSGLQFPNYSSELNVNALELDDSALYLCASSLGEGRETQYFGPGTRLLVL.

The V call is TRBV7-2, the J call TRBJ1-4, with a tentative D call TRBD1 (5 bases). Trimming stripped 4 bases from V and 4 bases from J, with 16 bases between. This CDR3 spans 16 amino acids. The V gene's germline CDR1 is SGHTA and CDR2 FQGNSA. In DNA, the CDR3 is TGTGCCAGCAGCTCGGGACTGAAGTTCTATAATGAAAAACTGTTTTTT. Translated: CASSSGLKFYNEKLFF. The full variable domain, in which reference TRBV7-2 and TRBJ1-4 provide the parts outside the CDR3, is GAGVSQSPSNKVTEKGKDVELRCDPISGHTALYWYRQSLGQGLEFLIYFQGNSAPDKSGLPSDRFSAERTGGSVSTLTIQRTQQEDSAVYLCASSSGLKFYNEKLFFGSGTQLSVL.

The chain links TRBV11-2 to TRBJ2-5; TRBD2 matches at 7 bases. The germline CDR1 and CDR2 sequences are SGHAT and FQNNGV. V dropped 1 base and J dropped 5; count of bases not matched to a gene: 4. CDR3 length: 14 residues. DNA of the CDR3: TGTGCCAGCAGCTTAGGTGGTAGCGGGGAGACCCAGTACTTC. Its translation: CASSLGGSGETQYF.

The V call is TRBV11-3, the J call TRBJ2-3, with TRBD2 as a possible D gene (5 bases). The germline CDR1 and CDR2 sequences are SGHNT and YENEEA. The CDR3 sequence is 14 residues long. Trimming pared 0 bases from V and 3 bases from J, leaving 7 bases between. This CDR3 reads CASSLDSVTDTQYF. CDR3 bases: TGTGCCAGCAGCTTAGATAGCGTGACAGATACGCAGTATTTT.

This clone appeared once. The chain uses TRBV10-3 and TRBJ1-1; D remains unclear. The germline CDR1 and CDR2 sequences are ENHRY and SYGVKD. The CDR3 totals 11 residues. The ends were cut back, 5 bases at V and 2 bases at J, with 3 bases in the middle. CDR3 sequence (DNA): TGTGCCATCAGTTCAAACACTGAAGCTTTCTTT. This translates into CAISSNTEAFF.

This CDR3 reads CASSRGLAEHNEQFF. CDR3 sequence (DNA): TGTGCCAGTAGCCGCGGACTAGCGGAACACAATGAGCAGTTCTTC. V and J are TRBV19 and TRBJ2-1; 10 nucleotides align to TRBD2. The V and J ends lost 6 bases and 5 bases, in that order; junction bases with no gene match: 7. This CDR3 contains 15 residues. Germline CDR1 and CDR2: LNHDA and SQIVND (reference sequence). Drawing the rest from reference TRBV19 and TRBJ2-1, the complete variable domain is DGGITQSPKYLFRKEGQNVTLSCEQNLNHDAMYWYRQDPGQGLRLIYYSQIVNDFQKGDIAEGYSVSREKKESFPLTVTSAQKNPTAFYLCASSRGLAEHNEQFFGPGTRLTVL.

This clone has just a few counts. The chain employs TRBV28 and TRBJ2-5; D unclear. The germline V and J ends were trimmed by 7 bases and 1 base, with 10 bases remaining between them. CDR1 and CDR2 from the germline V gene are MDHEN and SYDVKM. This CDR3 comprises 13 residues. In nucleotides, the CDR3 is TGTGCCAGCACAAGCGTGGGCCAAGAGACCCAGTACTTC. It specifies CASTSVGQETQYF.

This clone was observed a single time. The rearrangement links TRBV7-1 to TRBJ2-1, with 13 nucleotides matching TRBD2. TRBV7-1 falls under the ORF class, with uncertain function. The CDR3 is 24 residues long. V dropped 3 bases and J dropped 4; count of bases not matched to a gene: 27. CDR3 DNA sequence: TGTGCCAGCAGCTCCCCCACGGGGGGGTCGGGACTAGCGGGAACCAACCCTTCATACAATGAGCAGTTCTTC. Its protein is CASSSPTGGSGLAGTNPSYNEQFF.

The chain carries TRBV11-2 and TRBJ2-5, with 8 bases aligning to TRBD2. The CDR3 is 16 amino acids. The ends lost 2 bases at V and 5 bases at J; junction bases unmatched: 10. Germline V CDR1 and CDR2: SGHAT, FQNNGV. As DNA, the CDR3 is TGTGCCAGCAGCTTATCGCGGGGGGCCCTTGGGGAGACCCAGTACTTC. Amino acids: CASSLSRGALGETQYF.

V and J are TRBV9 and TRBJ2-3, with 13 bases identical to TRBD2. V lost 4 bases, J lost 3 bases, and 8 bases stayed unmatched. Germline lookup yields CDR1 SGDLS and CDR2 YYNGEE. There are 17 residues in the CDR3. The CDR3 coding sequence is TGTGCCAGCAGCTCCAGGACTAGCGGGAGTAGGACAGATACGCAGTATTTT. This encodes CASSSRTSGSRTDTQYF. The whole variable domain, filled in from reference TRBV9 and TRBJ2-3, reads DSGVTQTPKHLITATGQRVTLRCSPRSGDLSVYWYQQSLDQGLQFLIQYYNGEERAKGNILERFSAQQFPDLHSELNLSSLELGDSALYFCASSSRTSGSRTDTQYFGPGTRLTVL.

The chain combines TRBV6-5 with TRBJ1-6; 7 bases align to TRBD1. The CDR3 covers 15 residues. The germline V gene has CDR1 MNHEY and CDR2 SVGAGI. The junction had 7 bases not matched to a gene; V was cut back by 10 bases and J by 1 base. As DNA, the CDR3 is TGTGCCACCAGCGACAGGGCTTCCTATAATTCACCCCTCCACTTT. It yields the protein CATSDRASYNSPLHF.

The V gene is TRBV30, the J gene TRBJ2-2; 9 bases line up with TRBD2. The germline gives CDR1 GTSNPN, CDR2 SVGIG (reference sequence). V dropped 3 bases and J dropped 4; count of bases not matched to a gene: 9. The CDR3 length is 16 residues. CDR3 in amino acids: CAWRRSGRSLTGELFF. In nucleotides, the CDR3 is TGTGCCTGGAGACGTAGCGGGAGATCCCTCACCGGGGAGCTGTTTTTT.